These 14 T cell receptor beta chains came from one sample sequenced in a study of breast tumors, draining lymph nodes, adjacent tissues (dated by TCRdb to 2016 to 2017). The axillary draining lymph nodes of breast cancer patients were the source of the lymph node samples. The library came from multiplex PCR. The listed sequencing device is Illumina HiSeq 2000. TCRdb reprocessing: public reads trimmed at Q25 with fastp, clones called with MiXCR, in-frame beta chains kept. Every CDR3 protein is listed once, alongside the most common genes and DNA of its rows. This sample lists under 150,000 distinct CDR3 sequences; 15% to 20% were detected once. Roughly 4% of the sample goes to the ten largest clones. Sequenced: axillary lymph node tissue. All receptors derive from a female donor with breast cancer. Some clones in this sample may be carry-over from other donors' samples.

This clonotype was recorded at least ten times. The V gene is TRBV9, the J gene TRBJ2-5; maybe TRBD2 (5 bases). The V end was cut by 5 bases, the J end by 5 bases, with 25 bases between. The V gene's germline CDR1 is SGDLS and CDR2 YYNGEE. This CDR3 contains 17 residues. The CDR3, as DNA: TGTGCCAGCAGTACCAGTTGGCAGAATCCCGGGGTGGAGACCCAGTACTTC. Translating gives CASSTSWQNPGVETQYF.

The sample holds many counts of this clonotype. The chain couples TRBV6-6 to TRBJ2-5; 9 bases map to TRBD1. The germline V gene has CDR1 MNHNY and CDR2 SVGAGI (reference sequence). V trimming: 6 bases; J trimming: 3 bases; junction bases outside the gene matches: 8. CDR3 length equals 15 residues. CDR3 loop: CASRAPGTGKETQYF. As DNA, the CDR3 is TGTGCCAGCAGGGCCCCCGGGACAGGGAAAGAGACCCAGTACTTC.

The chain links TRBV4-2 to TRBJ2-4; D assignment may be TRBD1 or TRBD2 (5 bases each). The CDR3 totals 15 residues. Looked up from germline, CDR1 is LGHNA and CDR2 is YNFKEQ. Trimming shortened V by 0 bases and J by 8 bases, and 14 bases separated the two germline ends. This CDR3 is CASSQESRAGDIQYF. The CDR3 DNA sequence: TGTGCCAGCAGCCAAGAATCCAGGGCCGGGGACATTCAGTACTTC.

The table lists this clonotype with a few counts. The J gene is TRBJ1-1, the V gene TRBV20-1, with 7 nucleotides matching TRBD1. This CDR3 is 13 amino acids long. The junction had 5 bases not matched to a gene; V was cut back by 6 bases and J by 1 base. Germline assignment: CDR1 DFQATT and CDR2 SNEGSKA (reference sequence). CDR3 amino acids: CSAQGQKNTEAFF. The DNA of the CDR3 is TGCAGTGCCCAGGGACAGAAGAACACTGAAGCTTTCTTT.

The chain carries TRBV28 and TRBJ2-2; D unresolved. Germline CDR1 MDHEN, CDR2 SYDVKM. The CDR3 is 14 amino acids. Deletions cut 6 bases from V and 4 bases from J, with 12 bases between. The DNA of the CDR3 is TGTGCCAGCAGATGGAGCCAAGCCACCGGGGAGCTGTTTTTT. This gives the protein CASRWSQATGELFF. The full variable domain, its missing parts supplied by reference TRBV28 and TRBJ2-2, is DVKVTQSSRYLVKRTGEKVFLECVQDMDHENMFWYRQDPGLGLRLIYFSYDVKMKEKGDIPEGYSVSREKKERFSLILESASTNQTSMYLCASRWSQATGELFFGEGSRLTVL.

To note about this clonotype: This may come from a read error, since a much larger clone is one base off. The genes are TRBV5-5 and TRBJ2-1; TRBD2 matches at 10 bases. The CDR3 extends over 17 amino acids. Germline V CDR1 and CDR2: SGHKS, YYEKEE (reference sequence). This CDR3 reads CASGPTTSGDSYNEQFF. The CDR3 DNA reads as TGCGCCAGCGGCCCAACTACTAGCGGGGACTCCTACAATGAGCAGTTCTTC.

This clonotype came up many times. CDR3 sequence (DNA): TGTGCCAGCAGCCAAGTCAGGACTTCTAACTATGGCTACACCTTC. This sequence encodes CASSQVRTSNYGYTF. J is TRBJ1-2 and V is TRBV3-1; no clear D. The CDR3 contains 15 residues. V was trimmed by 1 base and J by 0 bases, leaving 9 bases between them. Looked up from germline, CDR1 is LGHDT and CDR2 is YNNKEL (reference sequence).

This clonotype occurred many times. Germline is not matched at one junction end, which may reflect a read error. V usage is TRBV10-3 and J usage is TRBJ2-3, with TRBD1 identical over 7 bases. The germline CDR1 and CDR2 sequences are ENHRY and SYGVKD. This CDR3 region has 15 residues. CDR3 in amino acids: CAISEFTGDTDRQYF. DNA for the CDR3: TGTGCCATCAGTGAATTTACAGGGGACACAGATAGGCAGTATTTT.

This clonotype was found many times. V and J are TRBV5-1 and TRBJ2-2; 12 bases map to TRBD1. Looked up from germline, CDR1 is SGHRS and CDR2 is YFSETQ. The CDR3 covers 16 residues. V shed 4 bases, J shed 4 bases, and the junction held 5 bases outside the gene matches. CDR3 sequence: CASSTGTGGITGELFF. In DNA form, the CDR3 reads TGCGCCAGCAGCACTGGGACAGGGGGCATCACCGGGGAGCTGTTTTTT.

The table lists this clonotype with many counts. The CDR3: CASSLWGAKNQPQHF. The CDR3 DNA sequence: TGTGCCAGCAGCTTGTGGGGGGCTAAGAATCAGCCCCAGCATTTT. The V gene is TRBV5-5, the J gene TRBJ1-5, with D perhaps TRBD1 (6 bases). V lost 1 base and J 4 bases, leaving 12 bases between the germline ends. This CDR3 is 15 amino acids long. Germline V gives CDR1 SGHKS, CDR2 YYEKEE (reference sequence).

With regard to this clonotype: A clone one base away is much larger, so this may be a read error. This rearrangement joins TRBV28 to TRBJ2-7; D uncertain. This CDR3 spans 14 amino acids. Germline V gene data show CDR1 as MDHEN and CDR2 as SYDVKM. CDR3 loop: CASGFGDDAYEQYF. The CDR3 DNA follows: TGTGCCAGCGGTTTCGGCGACGACGCCTACGAGCAGTACTTC.

In its sample, this clonotype was seen many times. The DNA of the CDR3 is TGTGCCAGCAGCTTGGGGGGACTGACGTTAGATACGCAGTATTTT. Translated: CASSLGGLTLDTQYF. The V and J genes are TRBV7-2 and TRBJ2-3; TRBD2 might be the D (6 bases). The V end lost 3 bases, the J end lost 5 bases, and 15 bases lay between the germline ends. This CDR3 comprises 15 residues. Per germline, CDR1 SGHTA and CDR2 FQGNSA. The whole variable domain, filled in from reference TRBV7-2 and TRBJ2-3, reads GAGVSQSPSNKVTEKGKDVELRCDPISGHTALYWYRQSLGQGLEFLIYFQGNSAPDKSGLPSDRFSAERTGGSVSTLTIQRTQQEDSAVYLCASSLGGLTLDTQYFGPGTRLTVL.

This clonotype was observed many times. The V gene is TRBV20-1, the J gene TRBJ2-5, with TRBD2 matching 15 bases. The V gene end was trimmed by 2 bases and the J gene end by 5 bases; junction bases not matched to a gene: 9. Germline V gene sequence: CDR1 DFQATT, CDR2 SNEGSKA (reference sequence). The CDR3 loop spans 17 amino acids. The CDR3 bases are TGCAGTGCTAGAAAGGGGACTAGCGGGAGGTGGGGTGAGACCCAGTACTTC. Translation gives CSARKGTSGRWGETQYF.

The chain combines TRBV30 with TRBJ2-6, with D unclear. Germline V gene data show CDR1 as GTSNPN and CDR2 as SVGIG (reference sequence). CDR3 size: 15 residues. Trimming removed 2 bases from V and 1 base from J, with 9 bases in between. The CDR3 protein is CAWSWTWSGANVLTF. For the CDR3, the DNA is TGTGCCTGGAGTTGGACGTGGTCTGGGGCCAACGTCCTGACTTTC. Full variable domain (missing parts from reference TRBV30 and TRBJ2-6): SQTIHQWPATLVQPVGSPLSLECTVEGTSNPNLYWYRQAAGRGLQLLFYSVGIGQISSEVPQNLSASRPQDRQFILSSKKLLLSDSGFYLCAWSWTWSGANVLTFGAGSRLTVL.